Shown below are 6 T cell receptor beta chains from a single sample sequenced in a study of T cell changes during pregnancy in multiple sclerosis. Clones were sequenced by immunoSEQ multiplex PCR, and TCRdb holds only the in-frame ones, with some missing. The data contain 35,000 to 50,000 clones, 90% of them singletons. The source material was CD8+ T cells from peripheral blood mononuclear cells, sampled in the third trimester of pregnancy. These TCRs come from a female donor with multiple sclerosis, enrolled in a pregnancy study.

The chain employs TRBV27 and TRBJ2-5, with a weak D call TRBD2 (5 bases). Germline lookup yields CDR1 MNHEY and CDR2 SMNVEV (reference sequence). The CDR3 is 12 residues long. V was shortened by 6 bases and J by 5 bases, with 10 bases between the two germline ends. The CDR3 protein is CASRGLGETQYF. CDR3 in DNA: TGTGCCAGCAGAGGACTGGGGGAGACCCAGTACTTC.

This rearrangement joins TRBV2 to TRBJ1-1; D call uncertain. The CDR3 is 13 amino acids. Trimming left V 9 bases short and J 3 bases short, with 14 bases between. The germline gives CDR1 SNHLY, CDR2 FYNNEI. The CDR3 loop is CARRRVGDTEAFF. CDR3 coding DNA: TGTGCCAGAAGACGGGTCGGGGACACTGAAGCTTTCTTT.

CDR3 residues: CASSLTLAGDLGYGYTF. The CDR3 nucleotides are TGTGCCAGCAGCTTGACGCTCGCAGGGGATCTTGGCTATGGCTACACCTTC. J is TRBJ1-2 and V is TRBV13; D perhaps matches TRBD1 (6 bases). V was pared by 3 bases and J by 4 bases, with 21 bases between. Germline values: CDR1 PRHDT, CDR2 FYEKMQ (reference sequence). The CDR3 totals 17 residues.

The gene calls are TRBV6-1 and TRBJ2-7, with 7 nucleotides matching TRBD1. The CDR3 is 14 amino acids. The V gene end was trimmed by 1 base and the J gene end by 2 bases; junction bases not matched to a gene: 2. Germline V gene sequence: CDR1 MNHNS, CDR2 SASEGT. In DNA, the CDR3 is TGTGCCAGCAGTGAAGGGCAGGGGGCCTACGAGCAGTACTTC. Its translation: CASSEGQGAYEQYF.

This clone occurred once. The rearrangement links TRBV29-1 to TRBJ1-5, with D possibly being TRBD1 (5 bases). Trimming removed 7 bases from V and 3 bases from J, with 13 bases in between. Germline V gene sequence: CDR1 SQVTM, CDR2 ANQGSEA. This CDR3 comprises 13 residues. CDR3 loop: CSGRQKFNQPQHF. The CDR3 bases are TGCAGCGGAAGACAGAAGTTCAATCAGCCCCAGCATTTT.

The chain uses TRBV28 and TRBJ2-1; TRBD1 aligns across 10 bases. Germline CDR1 MDHEN, CDR2 SYDVKM. Trimming removed 5 bases from V and 9 bases from J; junction bases left unmatched: 10. This CDR3 is 15 amino acids long. The DNA for the CDR3 is TGTGCCAGCAGTCGCTCCGGGACAGGGGCCGGTGAGCAGTTCTTC. This encodes CASSRSGTGAGEQFF.